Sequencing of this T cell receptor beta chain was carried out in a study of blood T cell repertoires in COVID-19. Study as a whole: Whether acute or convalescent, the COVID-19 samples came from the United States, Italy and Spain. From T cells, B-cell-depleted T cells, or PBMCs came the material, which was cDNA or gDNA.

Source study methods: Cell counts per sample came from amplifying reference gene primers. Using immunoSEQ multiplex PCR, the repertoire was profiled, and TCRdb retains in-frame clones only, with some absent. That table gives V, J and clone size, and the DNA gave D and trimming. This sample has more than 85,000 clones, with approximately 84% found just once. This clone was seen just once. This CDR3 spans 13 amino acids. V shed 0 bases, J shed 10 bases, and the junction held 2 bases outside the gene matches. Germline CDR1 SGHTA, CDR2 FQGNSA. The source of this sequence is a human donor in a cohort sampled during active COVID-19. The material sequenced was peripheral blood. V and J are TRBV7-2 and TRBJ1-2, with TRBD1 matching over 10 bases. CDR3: CASSLAGTGDYTF. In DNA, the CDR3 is TGTGCCAGCAGCTTAGCCGGGACAGGGGACTACACCTTC.